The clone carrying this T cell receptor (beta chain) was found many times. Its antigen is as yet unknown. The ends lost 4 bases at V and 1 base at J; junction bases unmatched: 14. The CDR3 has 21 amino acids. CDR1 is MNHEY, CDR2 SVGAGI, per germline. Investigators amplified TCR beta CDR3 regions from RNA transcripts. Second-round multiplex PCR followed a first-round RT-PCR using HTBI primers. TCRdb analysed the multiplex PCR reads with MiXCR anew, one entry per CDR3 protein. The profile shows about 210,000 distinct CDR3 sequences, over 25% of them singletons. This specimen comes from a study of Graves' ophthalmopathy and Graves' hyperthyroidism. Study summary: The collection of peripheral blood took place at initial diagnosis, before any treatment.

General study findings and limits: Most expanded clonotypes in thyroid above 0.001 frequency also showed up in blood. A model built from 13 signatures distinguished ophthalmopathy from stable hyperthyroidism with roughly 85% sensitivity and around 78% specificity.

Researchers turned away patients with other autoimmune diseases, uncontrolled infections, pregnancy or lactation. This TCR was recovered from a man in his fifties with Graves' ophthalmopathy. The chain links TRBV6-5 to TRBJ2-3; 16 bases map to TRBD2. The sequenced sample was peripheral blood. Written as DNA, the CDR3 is TGTGCCAGCAGTTCCATAAGGGGACTAGCGGGAGGGTGGGTTGGCACAGATACGCAGTATTTT. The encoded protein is CASSSIRGLAGGWVGTDTQYF.